The 16 T cell receptor beta chains below were found in one sample sequenced in a study of regulatory T cells in long-lasting Graves disease. Arm-PCR of CDR3 regions and iRepertoire HTBI primers were the basis on which TCR beta libraries were built. Each CDR3 protein gets one entry after TCRdb re-called the multiplex PCR reads with MiXCR. The sample includes 350,000 to 450,000 distinct CDR3 sequences, over 20% seen only once; the top ten take 14%. Time point noted: persistent/refractory GD, antithyroid drugs over 5 years with positive TRAb. With RNA extracted from PBMCs as input, the TCR library was made. This specimen was peripheral blood mononuclear cells (PBMCs), taken when the disease was refractory, from a patient treated with antithyroid drugs. The receptors were sampled from a female donor with Graves disease.

This clonotype was detected once. With only one base between it and a far larger clone, this is likely a read error. V is TRBV2 and J is TRBJ1-5, with D unresolved. CDR1 is SNHLY and CDR2 is FYNNEI in the germline V gene. The CDR3 consists of 13 residues. The CDR3 DNA follows: TGTGCCAGCAGCCCTGCTAGCAGTCAGCCCCAGCATTTT. Translation: CASSPASSQPQHF.

The V call is TRBV2, the J call TRBJ1-3; no definite D call. CDR1 SNHLY and CDR2 FYNNEI come from the germline V gene. The CDR3 covers 12 residues. Trimming took off 5 bases at V and 4 bases at J, with 6 bases between the two ends. The CDR3 loop is CASSTFGNTIYF. DNA for the CDR3: TGTGCCAGCAGTACCTTCGGAAACACCATATATTTT.

Ten or more counts support this clonotype. V gene TRBV12-3 or TRBV12-4 combines with J gene TRBJ2-5; perhaps D is TRBD1 or TRBD2 (5 bases each). This CDR3 is 11 amino acids long. V lost 6 bases and J 9 bases, leaving 11 bases between the germline ends. The chain's CDR3 is CASSDLGAQYF. CDR3 DNA sequence: TGTGCCAGCAGCGATCTGGGGGCCCAGTACTTC.

Written as DNA, the CDR3 is TGTGCCAGCAGCGAGACGATAGGCAATCAGCCCCAGCATTTT. It yields the protein CASSETIGNQPQHF. The chain joins TRBV2 to TRBJ1-5; D uncertain. The CDR3 runs 14 residues. The germline V gene has CDR1 SNHLY and CDR2 FYNNEI. Between the trimmed V and J ends, which lost 6 bases and 2 bases, there was a span of 11 bases.

The chain joins TRBV28 to TRBJ1-5; no firm D call. The CDR3 extends over 13 amino acids. Looked up from germline, CDR1 is MDHEN and CDR2 is SYDVKM. Trimming pared 7 bases from V and 3 bases from J, leaving 10 bases between. The CDR3 nucleotides read TGTGCCAGCACGAGCCGGGACAATCAGCCCCAGCATTTT. Its translation is CASTSRDNQPQHF.

Details on this clonotype: This clone may be a read error of a much larger clone one base away. This rearrangement joins TRBV28 to TRBJ2-7; perhaps TRBD2 as D (5 bases). This CDR3 has 15 amino acids. Germline V gene lookup returns CDR1 MDHEN and CDR2 SYDVKM. The V and J ends lost 10 bases and 2 bases respectively, with 21 bases between them. CDR3 protein: CATTGEIPPTYEQYF. CDR3 bases: TGTGCCACCACTGGGGAGATCCCACCTACCTACGAGCAGTACTTC.

The rearrangement joins TRBV7-9 to TRBJ1-1; TRBD1 matches at 7 bases. CDR3 length: 16 amino acids. Trimming took 5 bases from V and 0 from J; bases not matched to a gene: 9. Germline assignment: CDR1 SEHNR and CDR2 FQNEAQ (reference sequence). The CDR3 sequence is CASSLQGSVVNTEAFF. As DNA, the CDR3 is TGTGCCAGCAGCCTACAGGGGTCCGTTGTGAACACTGAAGCTTTCTTT.

In regard to this clonotype: This may come from a read error, since a much larger clone is one base off. The J gene is TRBJ1-2, the V gene TRBV15; tentatively, D is TRBD1 (6 bases). Germline CDR1 LNHNV, CDR2 YYDKDF (reference sequence). The CDR3 runs to 13 residues. CDR3 region: CATSGDPGEGYTF. CDR3 DNA sequence: TGTGCCACCAGCGGAGATCCAGGGGAGGGCTACACCTTC. The whole variable domain, filled in from reference TRBV15 and TRBJ1-2, reads DAMVIQNPRYQVTQFGKPVTLSCSQTLNHNVMYWYQQKSSQAPKLLFHYYDKDFNNEADTPDNFQSRRPNTSFCFLDIRSPGLGDTAMYLCATSGDPGEGYTFGSGTRLTVV.

This chain connects TRBV6-2 or TRBV6-3 to TRBJ2-2, with TRBD2 identical over 9 bases. With 9 bases clipped from V and 5 bases from J, the junction kept 4 bases outside the gene matches. The V gene's germline CDR1 is MNHEY and CDR2 SVGEGT. CDR3 length: 13 residues. The CDR3 DNA reads TGTGCCAGTAGCGGGAGTAGTACCGGGGAGCTGTTTTTT. Translation gives CASSGSSTGELFF.

V and J are TRBV28 and TRBJ2-1; 9 bases are shared with TRBD2. Germline loops: CDR1 MDHEN, CDR2 SYDVKM. The CDR3 covers 15 residues. J gave up 10 bases and V 7 bases, and 14 bases lay outside the gene matches. The CDR3 DNA sequence: TGTGCCAGCACCCTGACTAGCGGAGGCCCCCTGGAGCAGTTCTTC. This sequence encodes CASTLTSGGPLEQFF.

This clonotype was detected once. One junction end does not reproduce the germline sequence, and a read error may be involved. V usage is TRBV28 and J usage is TRBJ2-7; no definite D call. The germline V gene encodes CDR1 MDHEN and CDR2 SYDVKM. The CDR3 contains 12 residues. CDR3 sequence (DNA): TGTGTCAGCAGTTTGTATAGCTACGAGCAGTACTTC. It encodes CVSSLYSYEQYF.

With respect to this clonotype: Since a much larger clone is just one base distant, this may be a read error. This chain uses TRBV29-1 with TRBJ2-2; 8 positions agree with TRBD2. The germline CDR1 and CDR2 sequences are SQVTM and ANQGSEA. CDR3 length equals 14 residues. Trimming at V came to 4 bases and at J to 1 base, leaving 2 bases not matched to a gene. The CDR3 loop reads CSVAGGGNTGELFF. DNA of the CDR3: TGCAGCGTTGCGGGGGGGGGGAACACCGGGGAGCTGTTTTTT.

This clonotype was counted ten times or more. The V call is TRBV15, the J call TRBJ2-7, with D perhaps given as TRBD1 or TRBD2 (5 bases each). The CDR3 loop spans 14 amino acids. The germline V gene encodes CDR1 LNHNV and CDR2 YYDKDF (reference sequence). Trimming took off 0 bases at V and 3 bases at J, with 9 bases between the two ends. CDR3 DNA: TGTGCCACCAGCAGAGAAAGGGACGGCTACGAGCAGTACTTC. Translating it yields CATSRERDGYEQYF.

This clonotype was recorded many times. This chain connects TRBV28 to TRBJ2-7, with 7 bases lining up with TRBD2. Trimming removed 1 base from V and 2 bases from J; junction bases left unmatched: 5. The germline V gene encodes CDR1 MDHEN and CDR2 SYDVKM. This CDR3 contains 15 residues. The chain's CDR3 is CASSLSAGTTYEQYF. The DNA of the CDR3 is TGTGCCAGCAGTTTATCAGCGGGAACGACCTACGAGCAGTACTTC.

This clonotype was observed many times. An end of the junction does not agree with germline; a read error may underlie this. The chain employs TRBV29-1 and TRBJ2-5; possibly TRBD2 for D (6 bases). This CDR3 is built from 15 residues. CDR1 and CDR2 from the germline V gene are SQVTM and ANQGSEA. The CDR3: CSVEELASMWETQYF. In DNA, the CDR3 is TGCAGCGTCGAAGAACTAGCATCCATGTGGGAGACCCAGTACTTC.

This clonotype appeared many times. This chain connects TRBV28 to TRBJ2-7; TRBD2 matches at 8 bases. Germline CDR1 MDHEN, CDR2 SYDVKM. The junction had 9 bases not matched to a gene; V was cut back by 6 bases and J by 2 bases. The CDR3 has 15 residues. The CDR3 coding sequence is TGTGCCAGCAGCCGAAGCGGGAGCAAAACCTACGAGCAGTACTTC. Its protein is CASSRSGSKTYEQYF. Variable domain in full (rest from reference TRBV28 and TRBJ2-7): DVKVTQSSRYLVKRTGEKVFLECVQDMDHENMFWYRQDPGLGLRLIYFSYDVKMKEKGDIPEGYSVSREKKERFSLILESASTNQTSMYLCASSRSGSKTYEQYFGPGTRLTVT.